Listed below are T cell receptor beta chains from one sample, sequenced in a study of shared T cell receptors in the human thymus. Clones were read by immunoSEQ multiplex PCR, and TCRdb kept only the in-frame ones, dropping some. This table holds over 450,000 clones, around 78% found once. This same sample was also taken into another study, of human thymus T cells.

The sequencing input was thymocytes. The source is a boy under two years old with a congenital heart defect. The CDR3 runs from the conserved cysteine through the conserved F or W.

CDR3 protein: CASSVGAETGTDTQYF
J gene: TRBJ2-3
V gene: TRBV6-1

CDR3 protein: CASSAEGGREQYF
J gene: -
V gene: TRBV2

CDR3 protein: CASSFHPNTEAFF
J gene: TRBJ1-1
V gene: TRBV27

CDR3 protein: CASSLADQREGPYEQYF
J gene: TRBJ2-7
V gene: TRBV7-8

CDR3 protein: CASSQDRGDSDIMNTEAFF
J gene: TRBJ1-1
V gene: TRBV4-3

CDR3 protein: CASSQDWRGEDEKLFF
J gene: TRBJ1-4
V gene: TRBV4-3

CDR3 protein: CASRAPPRQGTYNEQFF
J gene: TRBJ2-1
V gene: TRBV25-1

CDR3 protein: CASSMEGRATYEQYF
J gene: TRBJ2-7
V gene: TRBV19

CDR3 protein: CASSPRVPYEQYF
J gene: TRBJ2-7
V gene: TRBV19

CDR3 protein: CSVEFRSSGIWDTQYF
J gene: TRBJ2-3
V gene: TRBV29-1

CDR3 protein: CATSRDPHSGPSTDTQYF
J gene: TRBJ2-3
V gene: TRBV15

CDR3 protein: CASSVALAGGPLEQFF
J gene: TRBJ2-1
V gene: TRBV9

CDR3 protein: CASSQSTSGSATISYEQYF
J gene: TRBJ2-7
V gene: TRBV4-1

CDR3 protein: CASSLVSGKNTEAFF
J gene: TRBJ1-1
V gene: TRBV11-2

CDR3 protein: CASSLPGEDNEQFF
J gene: TRBJ2-1
V gene: TRBV7-9

CDR3 protein: CASSQDCGGETQYF
J gene: TRBJ2-5
V gene: TRBV4-3

CDR3 protein: CASRRTSGRADTQYF
J gene: TRBJ2-3
V gene: TRBV28

CDR3 protein: CASSLLSVGRHYEQYF
J gene: TRBJ2-7
V gene: TRBV7-8

CDR3 protein: CASSSRQTGELFF
J gene: TRBJ2-2
V gene: TRBV6-6

CDR3 protein: CASSLAPDRPTGYEQYF
J gene: TRBJ2-7
V gene: TRBV7-6

CDR3 protein: CASSLREYEQYF
J gene: TRBJ2-7
V gene: TRBV7-8

CDR3 protein: CASSLQIHNEQFF
J gene: TRBJ2-1
V gene: TRBV11-3

CDR3 protein: CASSLAILSGKMYRPDHTQYF
J gene: TRBJ2-3
V gene: TRBV5-1

CDR3 protein: CASRTGGPNTEAFF
J gene: TRBJ1-1
V gene: TRBV5-1

CDR3 protein: CASRSGLAEYYEQYF
J gene: TRBJ2-7
V gene: TRBV6-5

CDR3 protein: CASSWSGVRYEQYF
J gene: TRBJ2-7
V gene: TRBV7-3

CDR3 protein: CASSPPRRRATEQYF
J gene: TRBJ2-7
V gene: TRBV6-1

CDR3 protein: CASSHTGRSYEQYF
J gene: TRBJ2-7
V gene: TRBV4-1

CDR3 protein: CASRGTGRIPEAFF
J gene: TRBJ1-1
V gene: TRBV6-5

CDR3 protein: CASSPLGGYEQYF
J gene: TRBJ2-7
V gene: TRBV5-1

CDR3 protein: CASSPGLIGTSAYNEQFF
J gene: TRBJ2-1
V gene: TRBV5-1

CDR3 protein: CASSSGLGTYEQYF
J gene: TRBJ2-7
V gene: TRBV5-4

CDR3 protein: CASSLKQEDTEAFF
J gene: TRBJ1-1
V gene: TRBV5-1

CDR3 protein: CASSQRGSGQSYNEQFF
J gene: TRBJ2-1
V gene: TRBV4-3

CDR3 protein: CASSFYRGRDSNQPQHF
J gene: TRBJ1-5
V gene: TRBV11-2

CDR3 protein: CASSLGRGGYEQFF
J gene: TRBJ2-1
V gene: TRBV27

CDR3 protein: CASSPGTGNQPQHF
J gene: TRBJ1-5
V gene: TRBV27

CDR3 protein: CASSSAYEQYF
J gene: TRBJ2-7
V gene: TRBV7-9

CDR3 protein: CASSIGRDRANTGELFF
J gene: TRBJ2-2
V gene: TRBV19

CDR3 protein: CAITPGLAGKPHRLHEQFF
J gene: TRBJ2-1
V gene: TRBV10-3